The 26 T cell receptor beta chains below come from one sample, sequenced in a study of response to subunit inactivated influenza vaccine (dated by TCRdb to the late 2010s). The method behind the library was RT-PCR. TCRdb records Illumina HiSeq 2500 as the sequencer. TCRdb took the public reads, trimmed them with fastp at Q25, ran MiXCR for clone calling and kept in-frame beta chains. CDR3 protein duplicates are merged, each entry listing the most common genes and DNA. In all, the sample holds 500,000 or so distinct CDR3 sequences, and about 15% of those were seen once. The ten largest clones capture 2.5% to 3.5% of the sample. The sample here was CD4+ T cells sorted from PBMCs, taken around 25 months after vaccination. Every receptor here comes from a man between 50 and 75 years old who received an inactivated influenza vaccine. Donor details come from another sample of the same person, matched by shared clones.

The rearrangement links TRBV3-1 to TRBJ1-1, with no clear D. Germline values: CDR1 LGHDT, CDR2 YNNKEL (reference sequence). The CDR3 is 14 residues long. Trimming shortened V by 1 base and J by 0 bases, and 6 bases separated the two germline ends. The CDR3 reads CASSQGILNTEAFF. The CDR3 DNA sequence: TGTGCCAGCAGCCAAGGAATTCTGAACACTGAAGCTTTCTTT.

This clonotype appeared a few times. The chain is built from TRBV29-1 and TRBJ1-1; tentative D call: TRBD1 (5 bases). With 5 bases removed from V and 2 bases from J, the gap between germline ends came to 15 bases. The CDR3 is 14 amino acids. The germline V gene encodes CDR1 SQVTM and CDR2 ANQGSEA. CDR3 coding DNA: TGCAGCGTTAGATTACAGGAGGGCAACACTGAAGCTTTCTTT. Residues: CSVRLQEGNTEAFF.

A single count supports this clonotype. CDR3 sequence reads: CSARDPIAYTDTQYF. CDR3 DNA: TGCAGTGCTAGAGATCCCATAGCCTACACAGATACGCAGTATTTT. V and J are TRBV20-1 and TRBJ2-3; D is ambiguous. Trimming removed 0 bases at V and 2 bases at J, with 12 bases between. The germline V gene has CDR1 DFQATT and CDR2 SNEGSKA (reference sequence). The CDR3 spans 15 residues.

This clonotype was counted ten times or more. The V and J genes are TRBV12-3 or TRBV12-4 and TRBJ1-2, with unresolved D. With 5 bases removed from V and 0 bases from J, the gap between germline ends came to 10 bases. CDR3 length equals 14 residues. In nucleotides, the CDR3 is TGTGCCAGCAGTCCGGACGGTACTAACTATGGCTACACCTTC. Translated: CASSPDGTNYGYTF.

This clonotype was found a few times. This chain connects TRBV12-3 or TRBV12-4 to TRBJ1-5, with 8 bases lining up with TRBD1. The CDR3 extends over 14 amino acids. Germline trimming cut 5 bases from V and 4 bases from J; bases unmatched to any gene: 4. In nucleotides, the CDR3 is TGTGCCAGCAGTCAGGACAGGGCAAATCAGCCCCAGCATTTT. Translation: CASSQDRANQPQHF.

This clonotype appeared a few times. V is TRBV20-1 and J is TRBJ2-3; weak D call: TRBD2 (6 bases). Germline V gives CDR1 DFQATT, CDR2 SNEGSKA (reference sequence). This CDR3 region has 13 residues. The V end was cut by 4 bases, the J end by 3 bases, with 11 bases between. The CDR3 DNA reads TGCAGTGCTATTTCAGGGAGGACAGATACGCAGTATTTT. This sequence encodes CSAISGRTDTQYF.

This clonotype has only a few counts. The gene calls are TRBV20-1 and TRBJ2-7; 12 bases map to TRBD2. V shed 1 base and J 5 bases; nucleotides not matched to a gene: 9. The CDR3 is 16 residues long. Per germline, CDR1 DFQATT and CDR2 SNEGSKA (reference sequence). The CDR3 loop reads CSARGLTSGSIDEQYF. CDR3 DNA sequence: TGCAGTGCTAGAGGCCTGACTAGCGGGAGTATTGACGAGCAGTACTTC.

J is TRBJ2-1 and V is TRBV6-2 or TRBV6-3, with 9 bases matching TRBD2. V gave up 0 bases and J gave up 5 bases; unmatched junction bases: 5. CDR1 is MNHEY and CDR2 is SVGEGT in the germline V gene. The CDR3 length is 16 residues. This CDR3 is CASSYSRGGVDNEQFF. The CDR3 DNA reads TGTGCCAGCAGTTACTCGCGGGGGGGGGTCGACAATGAGCAGTTCTTC.

This clonotype was observed many times. The chain carries TRBV12-3 or TRBV12-4 and TRBJ2-5; 7 bases match TRBD1. The CDR3 has 15 residues. The V gene end was trimmed by 5 bases and the J gene end by 2 bases; junction bases not matched to a gene: 8. The CDR3: CASSPNRGRQETQYF. The DNA of the CDR3 is TGTGCCAGCAGTCCAAACAGGGGCCGACAAGAGACCCAGTACTTC.

Ten or more counts support this clonotype. The chain combines TRBV12-3 or TRBV12-4 with TRBJ1-6; 8 nucleotides match TRBD1. This CDR3 comprises 14 residues. V lost 5 bases and J lost 12; bases outside the gene matches: 9. For the CDR3, the DNA is TGTGCCAGCAGTCCACGACAGGGGAGGGGACCCCTCCACTTT. Amino acids: CASSPRQGRGPLHF.

This clonotype appeared many times. This chain links TRBV12-3 or TRBV12-4 with TRBJ1-6; maybe TRBD1 (5 bases). The CDR3 has 13 residues. V dropped 4 bases and J dropped 8 bases, with 9 bases sitting between them. CDR3 nucleotide sequence: TGTGCCAGCAGTTGGGGCAGGGATTCACCCCTCCACTTT. Its translation: CASSWGRDSPLHF.

The table lists this clonotype with a few counts. This sequence joins TRBV20-1 and TRBJ2-7, with TRBD1 matching 7 bases. Germline trimming cut 0 bases from V and 2 bases from J; bases unmatched to any gene: 1. The CDR3 has 13 amino acids. The V gene's germline CDR1 is DFQATT and CDR2 SNEGSKA (reference sequence). The DNA for the CDR3 is TGCAGTGCTAGAGACCAGGGGGCCTACGAGCAGTACTTC. Its translation: CSARDQGAYEQYF.

This clonotype has more than one count but fewer than ten. This chain connects TRBV20-1 to TRBJ2-3, with D uncertain. The V end was cut by 5 bases, the J end by 0 bases, with 18 bases between. CDR3 length: 16 residues. Germline CDR1 reads DFQATT; CDR2 reads SNEGSKA (reference sequence). This CDR3 is CSAGPRRRRSTDTQYF. The CDR3 DNA reads TGCAGTGCTGGCCCAAGACGGAGACGTAGCACAGATACGCAGTATTTT.

The chain uses TRBV30 and TRBJ2-2; D is unclear. Germline assignment: CDR1 GTSNPN and CDR2 SVGIG (reference sequence). Trimming took off 5 bases at V and 1 base at J, with 11 bases between the two ends. The CDR3 is 14 amino acids. This chain's CDR3 is CAWRPKLNTGELFF. The DNA of the CDR3 is TGTGCCTGGCGCCCGAAACTGAACACCGGGGAGCTGTTTTTT.

The chain links TRBV14 to TRBJ1-2; 11 nucleotides line up with TRBD1. J lost 8 bases, V lost 4 bases, and 12 bases had no gene match. CDR1 and CDR2 from the germline V gene are SGHDN and FVKESK. The CDR3 has 16 residues. Here the CDR3 DNA reads TGTGCCAGCAGCCGTTGGACAGGGGGCTCGGGACGGGGCTACACCTTC. Translation: CASSRWTGGSGRGYTF.

The chain has TRBV5-1 and TRBJ1-1, with D possibly being TRBD1 (6 bases). This CDR3 is 17 amino acids long. Germline V gene lookup returns CDR1 SGHRS and CDR2 YFSETQ. V was clipped by 4 bases and J by 10 bases, with 29 bases between them. CDR3 sequence (DNA): TGCGCCAGCAGCGTTGGAGGTGGGGACACCCAAAGTTCAAGAGCTTTCTTT. Translating gives CASSVGGGDTQSSRAFF.

V is TRBV11-2 and J is TRBJ2-3; TRBD1 matches 12 bases. CDR1 and CDR2 from the germline V gene are SGHAT and FQNNGV. This CDR3 spans 18 amino acids. V lost 3 bases to trimming and J lost 4 bases; unmatched junction nucleotides: 11. CDR3 in DNA: TGTGCCAGCAGCTTCCGTACGTACCGGGACAGGGGGCCAGATACGCAGTATTTT. It is translated as CASSFRTYRDRGPDTQYF.

Ten or more counts support this clonotype. The chain employs TRBV7-8 and TRBJ2-5; D is ambiguous. V lost 0 bases, J lost 4 bases, and 12 bases lay in between. The CDR3 is 15 residues long. Germline CDR1 and CDR2: SGHVS and FQNEAQ. In DNA, the CDR3 is TGTGCCAGCAGCTTAGCGATCGGATCTGGAGAGACCCAGTACTTC. Its translation: CASSLAIGSGETQYF.

This clonotype was observed a handful of times. The gene calls are TRBV6-2 or TRBV6-3 and TRBJ1-1, with D perhaps matching TRBD1 (5 bases). Germline values: CDR1 MNHEY, CDR2 SVGEGT. Trimming stripped 3 bases from V and 0 bases from J, with 8 bases between. This CDR3 region has 14 residues. The CDR3 sequence is CASSYGTLNTEAFF. CDR3 coding DNA: TGTGCCAGCAGTTATGGGACCCTGAACACTGAAGCTTTCTTT.

In its sample, this clonotype was seen once. The chain has TRBV20-1 and TRBJ2-1, with D perhaps being TRBD1 or TRBD2 (5 bases each). The germline gives CDR1 DFQATT, CDR2 SNEGSKA (reference sequence). The CDR3 sequence is 15 residues long. Trimming removed 5 bases at V and 1 base at J, with 15 bases between. CDR3 residues: CSALPGAASYNEQFF. As DNA, the CDR3 is TGCAGTGCTTTACCCGGGGCGGCTTCCTACAATGAGCAGTTCTTC.

This clonotype was seen ten or more times. V is TRBV6-2 or TRBV6-3 and J is TRBJ2-5; D is unresolved. CDR1 is MNHEY, CDR2 SVGEGT, per germline. The V end lost 2 bases, the J end lost 5 bases, and 6 bases lay between the germline ends. CDR3 size: 12 residues. CDR3 sequence reads: CASSYVTETQYF. CDR3 DNA: TGTGCCAGCAGTTACGTCACGGAGACCCAGTACTTC.

In this sample, this clonotype turned up a few times. The V and J genes are TRBV20-1 and TRBJ1-5, with TRBD1 identical over 8 bases. The germline V gene encodes CDR1 DFQATT and CDR2 SNEGSKA (reference sequence). The CDR3 extends over 15 amino acids. V was clipped by 0 bases and J by 5 bases; unmatched bases: 6. CDR3 loop: CSARDPGQAYQPQHF. The CDR3 coding sequence is TGCAGTGCTAGAGATCCGGGACAGGCTTATCAGCCCCAGCATTTT.

This clonotype was observed a few times. This chain connects TRBV19 to TRBJ1-5, with 7 nucleotides matching TRBD1. The CDR3 covers 14 residues. Germline CDR1 and CDR2: LNHDA and SQIVND (reference sequence). The V segment lost 5 bases and the J segment 3 bases; nucleotides outside the gene matches: 4. CDR3: CASSATGYNQPQHF. CDR3 coding DNA: TGTGCCAGTAGTGCGACAGGGTACAATCAGCCCCAGCATTTT.

The chain employs TRBV19 and TRBJ2-5; 7 bases align to TRBD2. The CDR3 covers 18 residues. Germline loops: CDR1 LNHDA, CDR2 SQIVND (reference sequence). The J segment lost 1 base and the V segment lost 6 bases, leaving 17 bases of the junction unmatched. The CDR3 sequence: CASSTWSGAKKFQETQYF. Here the CDR3 DNA reads TGTGCCAGTAGCACCTGGAGCGGGGCGAAGAAATTCCAAGAGACCCAGTACTTC.

V is TRBV12-3 or TRBV12-4 and J is TRBJ1-5; 8 positions match TRBD1. The junction had 13 bases not matched to a gene; V was cut back by 6 bases and J by 6 bases. This CDR3 spans 16 amino acids. The CDR3, as DNA: TGTGCCAGCAGCCGTGGTGTATCAGGGGGCGGTCAGCCCCAGCATTTT. Translated: CASSRGVSGGGQPQHF.

The chain links TRBV11-2 to TRBJ1-2; D ambiguous. The CDR3 runs 13 residues. Germline V gene lookup returns CDR1 SGHAT and CDR2 FQNNGV. Trimming took 3 bases from V and 4 from J, leaving 9 bases between them. CDR3 DNA sequence: TGTGCCAGCAGCTTGACTGAGACCTATGGCTACACCTTC. As protein: CASSLTETYGYTF.